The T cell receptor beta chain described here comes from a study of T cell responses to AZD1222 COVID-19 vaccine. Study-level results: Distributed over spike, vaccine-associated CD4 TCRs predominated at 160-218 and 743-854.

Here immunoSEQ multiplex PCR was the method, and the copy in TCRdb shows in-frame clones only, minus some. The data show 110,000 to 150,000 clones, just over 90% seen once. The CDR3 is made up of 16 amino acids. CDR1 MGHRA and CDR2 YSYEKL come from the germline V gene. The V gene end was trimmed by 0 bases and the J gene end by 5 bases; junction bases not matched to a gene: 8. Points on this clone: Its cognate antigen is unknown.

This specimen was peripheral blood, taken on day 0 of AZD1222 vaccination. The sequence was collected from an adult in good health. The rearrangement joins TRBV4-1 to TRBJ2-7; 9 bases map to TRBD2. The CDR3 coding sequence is TGCGCCAGCAGCCAAGAGTCTTGGGGACTAGCAGACGAGCAGTACTTC. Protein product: CASSQESWGLADEQYF.